The following is a T cell receptor beta chain sequence with its context. Across about two dozen US areas, participants ranged in age from about 18 to 89 years. Before being deemed recovered, Cohort 3 donors had two negative PCRs, clearance, or symptom resolution. The method was immunoSEQ multiplex PCR; TCRdb's version includes in-frame clones alone and lacks a portion of them. Among 250,000 to 350,000 clones listed, about 85% were seen once. The CDR3 covers 14 residues. CDR1 SGHRS and CDR2 YFSETQ come from the germline V gene. V dropped 3 bases and J dropped 2 bases, with 10 bases sitting between them. This entry is derived from a study of blood T cell repertoires in COVID-19. As for the study in general: Samples representing acute and convalescent COVID-19 were sourced from the United States, Italy and Spain. In each case, the material was cDNA or gDNA derived from T cells, B-cell-depleted T cells, or PBMCs.

The clonotype was recovered from a woman aged 45 to 65 who had recovered from COVID-19. Sequenced material: PBMCs or T cells enriched from blood (not recorded which). This chain joins TRBV5-1 and TRBJ2-3, with D possibly TRBD2 on 6 matching bases. The DNA for the CDR3 is TGCGCCAGCAGCTCAGCGGGTATCACAGATACGCAGTATTTT. Its protein product is CASSSAGITDTQYF.